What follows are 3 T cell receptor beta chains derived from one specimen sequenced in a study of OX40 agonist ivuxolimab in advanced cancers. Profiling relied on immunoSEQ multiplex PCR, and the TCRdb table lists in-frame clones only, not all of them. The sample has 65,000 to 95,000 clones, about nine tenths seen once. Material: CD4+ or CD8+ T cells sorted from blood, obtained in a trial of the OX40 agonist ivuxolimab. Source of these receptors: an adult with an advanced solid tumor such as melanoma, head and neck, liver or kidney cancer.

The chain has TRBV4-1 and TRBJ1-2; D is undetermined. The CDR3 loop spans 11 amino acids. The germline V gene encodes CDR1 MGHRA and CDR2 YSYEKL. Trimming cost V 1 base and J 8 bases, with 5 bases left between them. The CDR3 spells CASSQGGGYTF. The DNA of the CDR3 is TGCGCCAGCAGCCAAGGAGGGGGCTACACCTTC.

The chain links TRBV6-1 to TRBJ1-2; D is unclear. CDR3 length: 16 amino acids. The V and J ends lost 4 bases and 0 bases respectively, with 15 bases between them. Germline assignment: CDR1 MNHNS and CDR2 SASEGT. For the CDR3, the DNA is TGTGCCAGCAGTGGTCGGCTGGGGAGTACTAACTATGGCTACACCTTC. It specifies CASSGRLGSTNYGYTF.

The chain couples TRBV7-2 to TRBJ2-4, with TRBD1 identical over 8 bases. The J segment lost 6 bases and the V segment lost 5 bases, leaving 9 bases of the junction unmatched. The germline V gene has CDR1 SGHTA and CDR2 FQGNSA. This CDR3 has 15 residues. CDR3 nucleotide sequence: TGTGCCAGCAGCCTGAAGGCAGGGGGCAGAAACATTCAGTACTTC. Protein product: CASSLKAGGRNIQYF.